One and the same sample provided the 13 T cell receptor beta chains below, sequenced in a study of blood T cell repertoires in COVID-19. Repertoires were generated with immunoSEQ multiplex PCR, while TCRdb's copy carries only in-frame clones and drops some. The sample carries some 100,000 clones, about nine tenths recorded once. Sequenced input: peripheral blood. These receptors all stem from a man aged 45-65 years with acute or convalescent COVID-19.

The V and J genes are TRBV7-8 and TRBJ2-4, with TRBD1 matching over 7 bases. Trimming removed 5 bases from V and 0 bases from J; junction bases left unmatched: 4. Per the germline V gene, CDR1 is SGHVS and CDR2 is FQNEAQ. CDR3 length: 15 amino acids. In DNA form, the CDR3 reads TGTGCCAGCAGCCCTGGGACAGTAGCCAAAAACATTCAGTACTTC. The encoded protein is CASSPGTVAKNIQYF.

Written as DNA, the CDR3 is TGTGCCAGCAGTTACCGGGGACTAGCGGGAGGTAGGACCTACGAGCAGTACTTC. Translated, it gives CASSYRGLAGGRTYEQYF. The genes are TRBV6-2 or TRBV6-3 and TRBJ2-7, with 15 nucleotides matching TRBD2. The trim removed 2 bases at V and 2 bases at J, leaving 7 bases unmatched. CDR3 size: 18 residues. The V gene's germline CDR1 is MNHEY and CDR2 SVGEGT.

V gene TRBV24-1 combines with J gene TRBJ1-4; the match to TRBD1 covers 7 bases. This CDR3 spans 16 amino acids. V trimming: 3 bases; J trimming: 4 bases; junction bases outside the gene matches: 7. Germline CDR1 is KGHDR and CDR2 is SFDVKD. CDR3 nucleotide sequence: TGTGCCACCAGTGATGCTACAGGGGACATTAATGAAAAACTGTTTTTT. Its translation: CATSDATGDINEKLFF.

The chain's CDR3 is CATNMDRGAGEQYF. DNA for the CDR3: TGTGCCACCAACATGGACAGGGGCGCCGGCGAGCAGTACTTC. V and J are TRBV19 and TRBJ2-7; 9 bases line up with TRBD1. Germline V gene lookup returns CDR1 LNHDA and CDR2 SQIVND (reference sequence). Trimming at V came to 10 bases and at J to 6 bases, leaving 13 bases not matched to a gene. The CDR3 length is 14 residues.

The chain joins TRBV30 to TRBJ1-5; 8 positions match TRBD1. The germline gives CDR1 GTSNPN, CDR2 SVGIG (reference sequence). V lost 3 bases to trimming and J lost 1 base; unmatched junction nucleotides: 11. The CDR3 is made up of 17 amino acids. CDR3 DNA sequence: TGTGCCTGGAGCGGGGGGCAGGGGGCGCGCAGCAATCAGCCCCAGCATTTT. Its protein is CAWSGGQGARSNQPQHF.

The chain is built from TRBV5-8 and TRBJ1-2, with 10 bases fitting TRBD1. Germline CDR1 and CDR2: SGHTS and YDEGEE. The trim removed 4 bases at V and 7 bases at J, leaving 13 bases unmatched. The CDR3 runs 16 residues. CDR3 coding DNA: TGTGCCAGCAGCATCCGGGACAGGGGCTTTCGGTCTGGCTACACCTTC. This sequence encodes CASSIRDRGFRSGYTF.

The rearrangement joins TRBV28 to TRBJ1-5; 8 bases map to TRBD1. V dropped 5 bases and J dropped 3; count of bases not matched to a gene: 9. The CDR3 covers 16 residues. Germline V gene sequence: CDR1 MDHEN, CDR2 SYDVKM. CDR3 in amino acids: CASSPTRGPNNQPQHF. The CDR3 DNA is TGTGCCAGCAGTCCAACCAGGGGGCCGAACAATCAGCCCCAGCATTTT. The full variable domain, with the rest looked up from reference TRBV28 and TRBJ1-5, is DVKVTQSSRYLVKRTGEKVFLECVQDMDHENMFWYRQDPGLGLRLIYFSYDVKMKEKGDIPEGYSVSREKKERFSLILESASTNQTSMYLCASSPTRGPNNQPQHFGDGTRLSIL.

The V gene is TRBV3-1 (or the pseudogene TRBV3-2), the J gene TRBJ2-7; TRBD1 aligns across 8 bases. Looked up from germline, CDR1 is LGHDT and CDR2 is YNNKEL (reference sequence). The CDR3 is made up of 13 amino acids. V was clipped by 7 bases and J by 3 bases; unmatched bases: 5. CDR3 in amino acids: CASTRTGRYEQYF. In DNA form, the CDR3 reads TGTGCCAGCACCCGGACAGGGCGCTACGAGCAGTACTTC.

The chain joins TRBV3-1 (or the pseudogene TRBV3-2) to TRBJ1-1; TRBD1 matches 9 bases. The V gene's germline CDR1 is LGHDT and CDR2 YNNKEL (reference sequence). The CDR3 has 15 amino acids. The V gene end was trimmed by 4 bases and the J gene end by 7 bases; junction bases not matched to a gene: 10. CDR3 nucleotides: TGTGCCAGCAGCCTCGCCGGGACAGGGTTGGGTGAAGCTTTCTTT. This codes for CASSLAGTGLGEAFF.

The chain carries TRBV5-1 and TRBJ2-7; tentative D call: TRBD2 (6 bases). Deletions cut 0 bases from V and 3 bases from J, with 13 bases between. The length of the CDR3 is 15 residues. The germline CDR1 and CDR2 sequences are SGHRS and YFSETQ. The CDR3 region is CASSLGGDRYYEQYF. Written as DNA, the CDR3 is TGCGCCAGCAGCTTGGGCGGGGACCGCTACTACGAGCAGTACTTC.

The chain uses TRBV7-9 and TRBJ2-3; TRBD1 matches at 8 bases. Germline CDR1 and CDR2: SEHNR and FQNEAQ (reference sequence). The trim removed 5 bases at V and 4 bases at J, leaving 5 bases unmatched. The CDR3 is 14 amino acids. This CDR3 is CASSTDREADTQYF. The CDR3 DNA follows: TGTGCCAGCAGCACGGACAGGGAGGCAGATACGCAGTATTTT. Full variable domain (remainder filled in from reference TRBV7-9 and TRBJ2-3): DTGVSQNPRHKITKRGQNVTFRCDPISEHNRLYWYRQTLGQGPEFLTYFQNEAQLEKSRLLSDRFSAERPKGSFSTLEIQRTEQGDSAMYLCASSTDREADTQYFGPGTRLTVL.

The CDR3 DNA sequence: TGTGCCAGCTACAGGAACACTGAAGCTTTCTTT. The encoded protein is CASYRNTEAFF. The chain uses TRBV3-1 (or the pseudogene TRBV3-2) and TRBJ1-1; D gene unclear. Between the trimmed V and J ends, which lost 8 bases and 1 base, there was a span of 5 bases. The CDR3 is made up of 11 amino acids. The germline V gene has CDR1 LGHDT and CDR2 YNNKEL (reference sequence).

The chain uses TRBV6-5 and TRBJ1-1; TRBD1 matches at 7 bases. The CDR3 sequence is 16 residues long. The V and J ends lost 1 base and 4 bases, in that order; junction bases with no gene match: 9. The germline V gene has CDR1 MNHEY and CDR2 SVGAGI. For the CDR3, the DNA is TGTGCCAGCAGTTACTTTACAGGGGCCGGGGCCACTGAAGCTTTCTTT. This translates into CASSYFTGAGATEAFF.